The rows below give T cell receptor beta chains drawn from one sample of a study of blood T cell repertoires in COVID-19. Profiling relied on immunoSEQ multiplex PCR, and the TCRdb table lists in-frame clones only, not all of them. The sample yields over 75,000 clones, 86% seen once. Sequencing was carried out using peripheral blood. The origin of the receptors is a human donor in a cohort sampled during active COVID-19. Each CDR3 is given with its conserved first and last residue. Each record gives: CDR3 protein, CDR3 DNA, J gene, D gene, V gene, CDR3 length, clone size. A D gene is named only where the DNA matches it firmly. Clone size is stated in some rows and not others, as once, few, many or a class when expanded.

cdr3_aa: CASSPPTSTNSYNEQFF
cdr3_nt: TGTGCCAGCAGTCCCCCGACTAGTACGAATTCCTACAATGAGCAGTTCTTC
j_call: TRBJ2-1
d_call: NA
v_call: TRBV27
cdr3_length: 17
clone_size: NA

cdr3_aa: CASSTGVHEQYF
cdr3_nt: TGTGCCAGCAGCACCGGGGTCCACGAGCAGTACTTC
j_call: TRBJ2-7
d_call: NA
v_call: TRBV5-4
cdr3_length: 12
clone_size: many

cdr3_aa: CSVAQGNNEKLFF
cdr3_nt: TGCAGCGTTGCACAGGGGAATAATGAAAAACTGTTTTTT
j_call: TRBJ1-4
d_call: TRBD1
v_call: TRBV29-1
cdr3_length: 13
clone_size: NA

cdr3_aa: CASSSGLGGLYEQYF
cdr3_nt: TGCGCCAGCAGCTCCGGATTGGGGGGACTCTACGAGCAGTACTTC
j_call: TRBJ2-7
d_call: NA
v_call: TRBV4-3
cdr3_length: 15
clone_size: NA

cdr3_aa: CSARLQVGDTQYF
cdr3_nt: TGCAGCGCCCGACTACAAGTAGGGGATACGCAGTATTTT
j_call: TRBJ2-3
d_call: NA
v_call: TRBV29-1
cdr3_length: 13
clone_size: NA

cdr3_aa: CASSYLDVPGELFF
cdr3_nt: TGTGCCAGCAGTTACCTAGACGTCCCCGGGGAGCTGTTTTTT
j_call: TRBJ2-2
d_call: NA
v_call: TRBV6-2/TRBV6-3
cdr3_length: 14
clone_size: few

cdr3_aa: CATSESTSGRTYNEQFF
cdr3_nt: TGTGCCACCAGTGAGTCAACTAGCGGGAGGACCTACAATGAGCAGTTCTTC
j_call: TRBJ2-1
d_call: TRBD2
v_call: TRBV24-1
cdr3_length: 17
clone_size: NA

cdr3_aa: CSASTSGRHYNEQFF
cdr3_nt: TGCAGTGCCAGTACTAGCGGGAGGCACTACAATGAGCAGTTCTTC
j_call: TRBJ2-1
d_call: TRBD2
v_call: TRBV20-1
cdr3_length: 15
clone_size: NA

cdr3_aa: CASSSTGDVNTGELFF
cdr3_nt: TGCGCCAGCAGCTCGACAGGTGATGTGAACACCGGGGAGCTGTTTTTT
j_call: TRBJ2-2
d_call: NA
v_call: TRBV5-1
cdr3_length: 16
clone_size: NA

cdr3_aa: CASSPRPGEDLLNTEAFF
cdr3_nt: TGTGCCAGCTCACCAAGGCCCGGGGAGGACCTCCTGAACACTGAAGCTTTCTTT
j_call: TRBJ1-1
d_call: NA
v_call: TRBV18
cdr3_length: 18
clone_size: NA

cdr3_aa: CASSSRGQGNTEAFF
cdr3_nt: TGTGCCAGCAGTTCTAGAGGACAGGGGAACACTGAAGCTTTCTTT
j_call: TRBJ1-1
d_call: TRBD1
v_call: TRBV6-6
cdr3_length: 15
clone_size: NA

cdr3_aa: CATSDRQFANTGELFF
cdr3_nt: TGTGCCACCAGTGATAGACAGTTCGCGAACACCGGGGAGCTGTTTTTT
j_call: TRBJ2-2
d_call: NA
v_call: TRBV24-1
cdr3_length: 16
clone_size: once

cdr3_aa: CASSRQGPATNEKLFF
cdr3_nt: TGTGCCAGCAGTCGACAGGGTCCGGCAACTAATGAAAAACTGTTTTTT
j_call: TRBJ1-4
d_call: TRBD1
v_call: TRBV6-6
cdr3_length: 16
clone_size: once

cdr3_aa: CASSASGTGATEAFF
cdr3_nt: TGCGCCAGCAGCGCCTCCGGGACAGGGGCCACTGAAGCTTTCTTT
j_call: TRBJ1-1
d_call: TRBD1
v_call: TRBV5-1
cdr3_length: 15
clone_size: NA

cdr3_aa: CASSVGQGVGTEAFF
cdr3_nt: TGTGCCAGCAGCGTAGGTCAGGGGGTGGGCACTGAAGCTTTCTTT
j_call: TRBJ1-1
d_call: TRBD1
v_call: TRBV9
cdr3_length: 15
clone_size: NA

cdr3_aa: CATSRKTGGYEQYF
cdr3_nt: TGTGCCACCAGCAGGAAGACAGGGGGCTACGAGCAGTACTTC
j_call: TRBJ2-7
d_call: TRBD1
v_call: TRBV15
cdr3_length: 14
clone_size: NA

cdr3_aa: CASSSTGTNEQYF
cdr3_nt: TGCGCCAGCAGCTCAACGGGAACAAATGAGCAGTACTTC
j_call: TRBJ2-7
d_call: NA
v_call: TRBV5-1
cdr3_length: 13
clone_size: few

cdr3_aa: CASSLVGRASYNEQFF
cdr3_nt: TGTGCCAGCAGCTTAGTAGGCAGGGCCTCCTACAATGAGCAGTTCTTC
j_call: TRBJ2-1
d_call: NA
v_call: TRBV7-9
cdr3_length: 16
clone_size: NA

cdr3_aa: CASSAGLSPGIGNTIYF
cdr3_nt: TGTGCCAGCAGCGCCGGTCTCTCTCCAGGGATTGGAAACACCATATATTTT
j_call: TRBJ1-3
d_call: NA
v_call: TRBV5-5
cdr3_length: 17
clone_size: NA

cdr3_aa: CASSQEVAQTRTGELFF
cdr3_nt: TGCGCCAGCAGCCAAGAAGTCGCACAGACACGAACCGGGGAGCTGTTTTTT
j_call: TRBJ2-2
d_call: NA
v_call: TRBV4-3
cdr3_length: 17
clone_size: NA

cdr3_aa: CASGLVLGQGADTQYF
cdr3_nt: TGTGCTAGTGGTTTGGTACTTGGACAAGGGGCGGATACGCAGTATTTT
j_call: TRBJ2-3
d_call: NA
v_call: TRBV12-5
cdr3_length: 16
clone_size: NA

cdr3_aa: CASSGQEYSPLHF
cdr3_nt: TGTGCCAGCAGCGGACAGGAGTATTCACCCCTCCACTTT
j_call: TRBJ1-6
d_call: TRBD1
v_call: TRBV6-5
cdr3_length: 13
clone_size: NA